These 28 T cell receptor beta chains originate from one sample sequenced in a study of T cell responses to AZD1222 COVID-19 vaccine. Repertoires were generated with immunoSEQ multiplex PCR, while TCRdb's copy carries only in-frame clones and drops some. The table includes more than 150,000 clones, approximately 94% detected once. Sequencing used peripheral blood, obtained on day 0 of AZD1222 vaccination. The source is an adult in good health.

V usage is TRBV7-2 and J usage is TRBJ2-7; TRBD2 matches 9 bases. The CDR3 consists of 13 residues. V lost 6 bases and J lost 3; bases outside the gene matches: 3. The germline V gene encodes CDR1 SGHTA and CDR2 FQGNSA. The CDR3 DNA reads as TGTGCCAGCAGGCGCGGGGGGGGCTACGAGCAGTACTTC. Its translation is CASRRGGGYEQYF.

This clone came up once. This sequence joins TRBV14 and TRBJ1-1; D is ambiguous. This CDR3 is 14 amino acids long. Germline CDR1 SGHDN, CDR2 FVKESK. V was cut by 4 bases and J by 4 bases, with 13 bases left in between. As DNA, the CDR3 is TGTGCCAGCAGCCCGCCGGGTCCTTTCACTGAAGCTTTCTTT. It encodes CASSPPGPFTEAFF.

Points on this clone: One end of the junction varies from germline; a read error may be responsible. The gene calls are TRBV4-1 and TRBJ2-7, with D perhaps TRBD2 (6 bases). The germline gives CDR1 MGHRA, CDR2 YSYEKL. This CDR3 spans 14 amino acids. The CDR3 region has the DNA TGCGCCAGCAGCCAAGAGGGACTTGCCTACGCGCAGTACTTC. This codes for CASSQEGLAYAQYF.

In this sample, this clone turned up once. This sequence joins TRBV7-6 and TRBJ1-5; D ambiguous. Germline CDR1 SGHVS, CDR2 FNYEAQ. V lost 3 bases and J 0 bases, leaving 9 bases between the germline ends. The CDR3 has 15 residues. The chain's CDR3 is CASSLGGNSNQPQHF. The CDR3 DNA is TGTGCCAGCAGCTTGGGCGGAAATAGCAATCAGCCCCAGCATTTT.

The chain employs TRBV29-1 and TRBJ1-5, with 7 bases that match TRBD1. After removal of 4 bases from V and 2 bases from J, the junction contained 8 bases not matched to a gene. Germline V gene lookup returns CDR1 SQVTM and CDR2 ANQGSEA. The CDR3 is made up of 15 amino acids. CDR3 loop: CSVVQGNVGNQPQHF. CDR3 DNA: TGCAGCGTTGTACAGGGGAACGTGGGCAATCAGCCCCAGCATTTT. Drawing the rest from reference TRBV29-1 and TRBJ1-5, the complete variable domain is SAVISQKPSRDICQRGTSLTIQCQVDSQVTMMFWYRQQPGQSLTLIATANQGSEATYESGFVIDKFPISRPNLTFSTLTVSNMSPEDSSIYLCSVVQGNVGNQPQHFGDGTRLSIL.

V is TRBV7-9 and J is TRBJ1-2; 9 bases match TRBD1. V shed 3 bases, J shed 4 bases, and the junction held 6 bases outside the gene matches. Germline V gives CDR1 SEHNR, CDR2 FQNEAQ (reference sequence). CDR3 size: 15 residues. CDR3 residues: CASSLARDRVYGYTF. CDR3 in DNA: TGTGCCAGCAGCTTGGCCCGGGACAGGGTCTATGGCTACACCTTC.

This chain joins TRBV10-3 and TRBJ2-7; 12 bases fit TRBD1. The CDR3 loop spans 17 amino acids. With 7 bases clipped from V and 2 bases from J, the junction kept 12 bases outside the gene matches. CDR1 and CDR2 from the germline V gene are ENHRY and SYGVKD. CDR3 sequence (DNA): TGTGCCATCAAAGGGGACAGGGGGCGCGGTACGGCCTACGAGCAGTACTTC. It yields the protein CAIKGDRGRGTAYEQYF.

This chain connects TRBV4-1 to TRBJ2-7, with 9 bases fitting TRBD2. V lost 0 bases, J lost 2 bases, and 5 bases stayed unmatched. Germline CDR1 reads MGHRA; CDR2 reads YSYEKL. The CDR3 runs to 16 residues. Here the CDR3 DNA reads TGCGCCAGCAGCCAAGATCTAGCTAGCGGGACCTACGAGCAGTACTTC. Amino acids: CASSQDLASGTYEQYF.

The V gene is TRBV28, the J gene TRBJ2-7, with D tentatively TRBD1 (6 bases). CDR1 MDHEN and CDR2 SYDVKM come from the germline V gene. V was trimmed by 8 bases and J by 1 base, leaving 15 bases between them. The CDR3 totals 14 residues. The CDR3 nucleotides are TGTGCCAGCGGCTTCCGGACAGTTTCCTACGAGCAGTACTTC. Its translation: CASGFRTVSYEQYF. The whole variable domain, remainder taken from reference TRBV28 and TRBJ2-7, is DVKVTQSSRYLVKRTGEKVFLECVQDMDHENMFWYRQDPGLGLRLIYFSYDVKMKEKGDIPEGYSVSREKKERFSLILESASTNQTSMYLCASGFRTVSYEQYFGPGTRLTVT.

The CDR3 sequence: CASSQRGTSGNEQFF. Written as DNA, the CDR3 is TGCGCCAGCAGCCAGAGAGGGACTAGCGGGAATGAGCAGTTCTTC. The chain links TRBV5-1 to TRBJ2-1; TRBD2 matches at 12 bases. Germline V gene lookup returns CDR1 SGHRS and CDR2 YFSETQ. V was clipped by 4 bases and J by 7 bases; unmatched bases: 6. This CDR3 region has 15 residues.

The chain has TRBV7-6 and TRBJ1-2; 8 bases are a match to TRBD1. CDR1 is SGHVS and CDR2 is FNYEAQ in the germline V gene. The CDR3 contains 15 residues. Losses at the gene ends were 5 bases for V and 7 bases for J; bases not matched to a gene: 12. The CDR3 sequence: CASSPLDRVLVGYTF. The CDR3 DNA reads as TGTGCCAGCAGCCCCCTGGACAGGGTATTAGTTGGCTACACCTTC.

V is TRBV5-1 and J is TRBJ2-1; 10 nucleotides line up with TRBD2. This CDR3 comprises 17 residues. J was trimmed by 9 bases and V by 0 bases; bases with no gene match: 12. CDR1 is SGHRS, CDR2 YFSETQ, per germline. In nucleotides, the CDR3 is TGCGCCAGCAGCTTGGCCACTGGGATCAGCGGGAGGGGTGAGCAGTTCTTC. Translated: CASSLATGISGRGEQFF. The full variable domain, with the rest looked up from reference TRBV5-1 and TRBJ2-1, is KAGVTQTPRYLIKTRGQQVTLSCSPISGHRSVSWYQQTPGQGLQFLFEYFSETQRNKGNFPGRFSGRQFSNSRSEMNVSTLELGDSALYLCASSLATGISGRGEQFFGPGTRLTVL.

This clone is a singleton in its sample. The V gene is TRBV7-2, the J gene TRBJ2-3; D call uncertain. Trimming took off 5 bases at V and 4 bases at J, with 7 bases between the two ends. The CDR3 consists of 12 residues. CDR1 and CDR2 from the germline V gene are SGHTA and FQGNSA. CDR3 protein: CASSLSPDTQYF. The CDR3 DNA reads as TGTGCCAGCAGCCTGAGCCCAGATACGCAGTATTTT.

The rearrangement joins TRBV10-2 to TRBJ1-1, with D maybe TRBD1 (6 bases). With 6 bases removed from V and 2 bases from J, the gap between germline ends came to 13 bases. Germline CDR1 is WSHSY and CDR2 is SAAADI. The CDR3 is 14 residues long. For the CDR3, the DNA is TGCGCCAGCAGGGATACACAGGGAAACACTGAAGCTTTCTTT. This sequence encodes CASRDTQGNTEAFF.

This chain connects TRBV28 to TRBJ2-1; D might be TRBD2 (7 bases). V shed 8 bases and J shed 7 bases, with 15 bases lying between them. This CDR3 has 13 amino acids. CDR1 and CDR2 (germline): MDHEN, SYDVKM. As DNA, the CDR3 is TGTGCCAGCCTGGGGGGGGCGCGTAATGAGCAGTTCTTC. Translation: CASLGGARNEQFF. The full variable domain, rest sourced from reference TRBV28 and TRBJ2-1, is DVKVTQSSRYLVKRTGEKVFLECVQDMDHENMFWYRQDPGLGLRLIYFSYDVKMKEKGDIPEGYSVSREKKERFSLILESASTNQTSMYLCASLGGARNEQFFGPGTRLTVL.

The chain uses TRBV2 and TRBJ2-1, with D possibly being TRBD1 (5 bases). Trimming left V 0 bases short and J 4 bases short, with 16 bases between. The CDR3 length is 17 residues. CDR1 is SNHLY and CDR2 is FYNNEI in the germline V gene. As DNA, the CDR3 is TGTGCCAGCAGTGAAGCGCCTACAGGCAGTCAATACAATGAGCAGTTCTTC. Amino acids: CASSEAPTGSQYNEQFF.

The rearrangement links TRBV11-2 to TRBJ2-7; D not certain. Germline V gene lookup returns CDR1 SGHAT and CDR2 FQNNGV. The CDR3 loop spans 11 amino acids. V shed 4 bases and J shed 3 bases, with 4 bases lying between them. The CDR3 protein is CASSSSYEQYF. The CDR3 DNA sequence: TGTGCCAGCAGCTCTAGCTACGAGCAGTACTTC.

The chain employs TRBV5-6 and TRBJ1-2, with 7 bases lining up with TRBD1. The CDR3 contains 14 residues. V shed 4 bases and J 7 bases; nucleotides not matched to a gene: 10. The germline V gene has CDR1 SGHDT and CDR2 YYEEEE. CDR3 DNA sequence: TGTGCCAGCAGCGCCCCAGGGGGGCCGGGTGGCTACACCTTC. This gives the protein CASSAPGGPGGYTF.

This rearrangement joins TRBV5-6 to TRBJ2-1, with 9 nucleotides matching TRBD2. The CDR3 sequence is 15 residues long. Germline V CDR1 and CDR2: SGHDT, YYEEEE. After removal of 1 base from V and 3 bases from J, the junction contained 2 bases not matched to a gene. The CDR3 bases are TGTGCCAGCAGCTTGCCTAGCGGGGTCTACAATGAGCAGTTCTTC. Residues: CASSLPSGVYNEQFF.

This chain connects TRBV2 to TRBJ1-3, with D perhaps TRBD1 (5 bases). V lost 6 bases and J lost 1, with 13 bases in between. The germline V gene encodes CDR1 SNHLY and CDR2 FYNNEI. The CDR3 is 15 residues long. The CDR3 DNA reads as TGTGCCAGCAGCCAGGTTGGGGGTTCTGGAAACACCATATATTTT. It codes for CASSQVGGSGNTIYF.

This chain joins TRBV27 and TRBJ1-2; a weak D match, TRBD1 (6 bases). V lost 6 bases, J lost 5 bases, and 13 bases lay in between. The CDR3 is 13 residues long. The germline CDR1 and CDR2 sequences are MNHEY and SMNVEV (reference sequence). In DNA form, the CDR3 reads TGTGCCAGCAGCCCTTCCACAGGGTATGGCTACACCTTC. This gives the protein CASSPSTGYGYTF.

The chain couples TRBV7-6 to TRBJ1-5; a weak D match, TRBD1 (5 bases). The germline gives CDR1 SGHVS, CDR2 FNYEAQ. V dropped 1 base and J dropped 6 bases, with 13 bases sitting between them. CDR3 size: 15 residues. The CDR3 DNA follows: TGTGCCAGCAGCTTAGACGGGACCCTTGGTCAGCCCCAGCATTTT. Protein sequence: CASSLDGTLGQPQHF.

The V gene is TRBV4-2, the J gene TRBJ2-1; the D gene is possibly TRBD2 (6 bases). The CDR3 loop spans 14 amino acids. V was shortened by 0 bases and J by 12 bases, with 15 bases between the two germline ends. Germline V CDR1 and CDR2: LGHNA, YNFKEQ. DNA of the CDR3: TGTGCCAGCAGCCAAGATGCTGGACTACCGAGGCAGTTCTTC. As protein: CASSQDAGLPRQFF.

This sequence joins TRBV28 and TRBJ2-7, with D possibly being TRBD2 (5 bases). Trimming stripped 6 bases from V and 3 bases from J, with 18 bases between. The length of the CDR3 is 15 residues. Germline V CDR1 and CDR2: MDHEN, SYDVKM. The CDR3 DNA is TGTGCCAGCAGCTACCCTGTTGGACTTGACTACGAGCAGTACTTC. It is translated as CASSYPVGLDYEQYF.

For the CDR3, the DNA is TGTGCCAGCAGCGCTTTGGATGAGCAGTTCTTC. It is translated as CASSALDEQFF. J is TRBJ2-1 and V is TRBV9; D unclear. Trimming took off 3 bases at V and 8 bases at J, with 6 bases between the two ends. CDR3 length: 11 residues. The germline V gene encodes CDR1 SGDLS and CDR2 YYNGEE. The full variable domain, rest sourced from reference TRBV9 and TRBJ2-1, is DSGVTQTPKHLITATGQRVTLRCSPRSGDLSVYWYQQSLDQGLQFLIQYYNGEERAKGNILERFSAQQFPDLHSELNLSSLELGDSALYFCASSALDEQFFGPGTRLTVL.

This chain joins TRBV5-1 and TRBJ1-1, with a weak D call TRBD1 (5 bases). Germline V lookup: CDR1 SGHRS, CDR2 YFSETQ. The CDR3 has 17 amino acids. The ends were cut back, 0 bases at V and 4 bases at J, with 19 bases in the middle. CDR3 sequence (DNA): TGCGCCAGCAGCTTGGTTGAAAGCGGGGGTCCTGGCACTGAAGCTTTCTTT. Its translation is CASSLVESGGPGTEAFF. The variable domain in full, with the rest retrieved from reference TRBV5-1 and TRBJ1-1, is KAGVTQTPRYLIKTRGQQVTLSCSPISGHRSVSWYQQTPGQGLQFLFEYFSETQRNKGNFPGRFSGRQFSNSRSEMNVSTLELGDSALYLCASSLVESGGPGTEAFFGQGTRLTVV.

The rearrangement links TRBV5-3 to TRBJ2-1, with 15 nucleotides matching TRBD2. TRBV5-3 is an ORF for which the function is uncertain. Germline trimming cut 4 bases from V and 6 bases from J; bases unmatched to any gene: 11. This CDR3 contains 18 residues. The CDR3 spells CARSRKRTSGRACNEQFF. The CDR3 DNA sequence: TGTGCCAGAAGCAGGAAACGGACTAGCGGGAGGGCCTGCAATGAGCAGTTCTTC.

The chain recombines TRBV2 with TRBJ1-3, with no clear D. Trimming stripped 5 bases from V and 1 base from J, with 12 bases between. This CDR3 contains 15 residues. Germline-derived CDR1 and CDR2 are SNHLY and FYNNEI. The CDR3: CASSRLRKSGNTIYF. The CDR3 DNA reads as TGTGCCAGCAGTAGGCTCAGGAAATCTGGAAACACCATATATTTT.